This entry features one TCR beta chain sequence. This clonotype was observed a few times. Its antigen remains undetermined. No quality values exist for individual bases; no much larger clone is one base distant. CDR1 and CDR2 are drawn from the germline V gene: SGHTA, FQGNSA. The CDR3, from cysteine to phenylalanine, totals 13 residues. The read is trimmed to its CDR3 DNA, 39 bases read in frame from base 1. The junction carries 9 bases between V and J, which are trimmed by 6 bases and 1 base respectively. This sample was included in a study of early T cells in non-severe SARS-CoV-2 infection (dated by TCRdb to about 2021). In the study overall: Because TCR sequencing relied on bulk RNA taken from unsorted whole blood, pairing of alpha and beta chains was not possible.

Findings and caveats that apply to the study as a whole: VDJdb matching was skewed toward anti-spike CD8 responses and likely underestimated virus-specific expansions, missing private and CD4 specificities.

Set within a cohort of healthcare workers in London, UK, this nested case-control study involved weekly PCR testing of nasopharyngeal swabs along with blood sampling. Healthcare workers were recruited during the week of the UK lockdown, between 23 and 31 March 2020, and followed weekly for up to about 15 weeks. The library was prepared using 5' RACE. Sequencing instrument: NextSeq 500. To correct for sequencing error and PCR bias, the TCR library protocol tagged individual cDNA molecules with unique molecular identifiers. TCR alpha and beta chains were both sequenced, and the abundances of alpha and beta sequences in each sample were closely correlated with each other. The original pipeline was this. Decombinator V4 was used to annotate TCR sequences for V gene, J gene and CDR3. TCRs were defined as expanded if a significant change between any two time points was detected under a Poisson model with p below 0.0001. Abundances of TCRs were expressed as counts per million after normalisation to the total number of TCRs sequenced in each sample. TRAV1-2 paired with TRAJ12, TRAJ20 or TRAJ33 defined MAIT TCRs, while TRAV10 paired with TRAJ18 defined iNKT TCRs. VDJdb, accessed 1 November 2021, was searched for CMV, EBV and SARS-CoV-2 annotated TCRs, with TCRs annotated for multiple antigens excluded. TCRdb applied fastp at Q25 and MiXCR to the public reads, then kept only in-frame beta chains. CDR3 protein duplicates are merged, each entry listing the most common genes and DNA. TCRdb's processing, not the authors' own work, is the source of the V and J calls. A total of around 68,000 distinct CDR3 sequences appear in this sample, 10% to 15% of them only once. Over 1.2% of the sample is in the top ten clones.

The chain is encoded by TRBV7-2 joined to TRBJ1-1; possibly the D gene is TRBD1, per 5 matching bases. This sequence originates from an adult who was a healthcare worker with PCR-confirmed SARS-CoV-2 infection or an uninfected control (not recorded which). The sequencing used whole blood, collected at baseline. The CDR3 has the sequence CASRSQENTEAFF. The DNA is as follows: TGTGCCAGCAGATCACAGGAGAACACTGAAGCTTTCTTT.